This T cell receptor beta chain stems from a study of blood T cell repertoires in COVID-19. The wider study: COVID-19 samples collected from the United States, Italy and Spain covered acute and convalescent phases.

V shed 6 bases and J shed 4 bases, with 15 bases lying between them. Germline V gives CDR1 MNHEY, CDR2 SVGAGI. The CDR3 runs 14 residues. Original analysis: Estimates of nucleated cell counts were drawn from the amplification of reference gene primers. Generated by immunoSEQ multiplex PCR, the TCRdb table keeps only in-frame clones and is missing some. That table is the source of V, J and clone size, and D and trimming were worked out from the DNA. The sample has some 260,000 clones, 88% seen once. The sequenced sample was peripheral blood. The chain has TRBV6-5 and TRBJ1-2, with D unresolved. The receptor comes from a woman between 40 and 55 years old who had recovered from COVID-19. Here the CDR3 reads CASRPVGEGYGYTF. The CDR3 DNA reads TGTGCCAGCAGGCCTGTGGGAGAGGGCTATGGCTACACCTTC.